These 10 T cell receptor beta chains were sequenced from one sample in a study of STAT5B mutations in CD4+ large granular lymphocyte leukemia (dated by TCRdb to 2021 to 2024). Receptor libraries were prepared by the immunoSEQ multiplex PCR assay. The immuneACCESS repertoire file appears here via TCRdb, limited to in-frame rearrangements. These files lack a portion of the clones; in checked studies, under half of the deficit traces to unresolved V genes, and the cause of the others is not known. Counted in this sample were about 32,000 clones; around nine tenths of them appeared once. About 0.41% of the sample lies in the top ten. Sequencing input: CD4+ T cells from blood buffy coats. The source is a human donor in good health.

This chain connects TRBV2 to TRBJ1-2; no reliable D call. V lost 1 base and J lost 4, with 10 bases in between. Germline loops: CDR1 SNHLY, CDR2 FYNNEI. This CDR3 region has 14 residues. The CDR3 coding sequence is TGTGCCAGCAGTGAAGTACGGTCCGCCTATGGCTACACCTTC. This sequence encodes CASSEVRSAYGYTF.

The rearrangement uses TRBV5-1 and TRBJ2-3, with 12 bases that match TRBD2. The germline gives CDR1 SGHRS, CDR2 YFSETQ. The junction had 3 bases not matched to a gene; V was cut back by 4 bases and J by 0 bases. CDR3 length: 16 residues. As DNA, the CDR3 is TGCGCCAGCAGCCCGGGGACTAGCGGGAGCACAGATACGCAGTATTTT. Protein sequence: CASSPGTSGSTDTQYF.

The chain couples TRBV7-2 to TRBJ2-7, with D unclear. The CDR3 has 15 amino acids. From germline, CDR1 is SGHTA and CDR2 FQGNSA. Trimming took off 3 bases at V and 5 bases at J, with 17 bases between the two ends. The CDR3 region has the DNA TGTGCCAGCAGCTTCATATACTCCGCTACCAACGAGCAGTACTTC. Translation gives CASSFIYSATNEQYF.

The chain employs TRBV6-5 and TRBJ1-2; D might be TRBD1 (5 bases). The germline gives CDR1 MNHEY, CDR2 SVGAGI. V was cut by 6 bases and J by 2 bases, with 13 bases left in between. The CDR3 spans 14 residues. The CDR3 region is CASSTGTLNYGYTF. Written as DNA, the CDR3 is TGTGCCAGCAGCACCGGGACTCTAAACTATGGCTACACCTTC.

The chain links TRBV11-2 to TRBJ1-2, with D hard to call. Trimming pared 4 bases from V and 8 bases from J, leaving 11 bases between. CDR3 size: 12 residues. Germline assignment: CDR1 SGHAT and CDR2 FQNNGV. CDR3 amino acids: CASSSEVYGYTF. The DNA for the CDR3 is TGTGCCAGCAGCTCAGAGGTTTACGGCTACACCTTC.

This clone was counted once. V gene TRBV16 combines with J gene TRBJ2-7, with D tentatively TRBD1 or TRBD2 (5 bases each). The CDR3 is made up of 14 amino acids. Germline lookup yields CDR1 KGHSY and CDR2 FQNENV. Trimming took 4 bases from V and 4 from J, leaving 14 bases between them. The CDR3 reads CASSPSRDEYEQYF. CDR3 coding DNA: TGTGCCAGCAGCCCGTCCCGGGACGAGTACGAGCAGTACTTC.

The chain uses TRBV4-2 and TRBJ2-3; D remains unclear. The CDR3 has 15 amino acids. V was shortened by 0 bases and J by 2 bases, with 9 bases between the two germline ends. The germline V gene encodes CDR1 LGHNA and CDR2 YNFKEQ. The CDR3 here is CASSQEVSPTDTQYF. CDR3 bases: TGTGCCAGCAGCCAAGAAGTCTCGCCCACAGATACGCAGTATTTT.

The chain links TRBV19 to TRBJ1-5; D not resolved. Trimming shortened V by 3 bases and J by 4 bases, and 4 bases separated the two germline ends. This CDR3 is built from 12 residues. Germline CDR1 and CDR2: LNHDA and SQIVND (reference sequence). CDR3: CASSMANQPQHF. The CDR3 DNA is TGTGCCAGTAGTATGGCTAATCAGCCCCAGCATTTT.

The chain links TRBV19 to TRBJ1-4, with TRBD1 identical over 9 bases. The CDR3 runs 16 residues. Germline CDR1 is LNHDA and CDR2 is SQIVND (reference sequence). J was trimmed by 8 bases and V by 7 bases; bases with no gene match: 14. The CDR3 loop is CASTPSPGQGNEKLFF. For the CDR3, the DNA is TGTGCCAGTACCCCCTCCCCGGGACAGGGAAACGAAAAACTGTTTTTT.

This sequence joins TRBV29-1 and TRBJ2-7; D perhaps matches TRBD1 (6 bases). The CDR3 is 13 amino acids. V shed 1 base and J shed 0 bases, with 7 bases lying between them. CDR1 is SQVTM, CDR2 ANQGSEA, per germline. The CDR3 DNA sequence: TGCAGCGTTGAAGGGACAGTCTCCTACGAGCAGTACTTC. Translation gives CSVEGTVSYEQYF.